The clone carrying this T cell receptor beta chain was observed a few times. The antigen is not known. Germline V gene lookup returns CDR1 SEHNR and CDR2 FQNEAQ (reference sequence). Trimming took off 1 base at V and 7 bases at J, with 4 bases between the two ends. This CDR3 contains 11 residues. Buffy coats from healthy blood donors served as controls. Using immunoSEQ multiplex PCR, the repertoire was profiled, and TCRdb retains in-frame clones only, with some absent. This table has roughly 32,000 clones, around 85% appearing once. This entry belongs to a study of STAT5B mutations in CD4+ large granular lymphocyte leukemia. General study results and limits: Without putative leukemic clones, patient CD4-sorted repertoires remained more clonal than healthy CD4+ repertoires. Roughly 27% of private leukemic clonotypes occurred rarely in other patients' non-leukemic repertoires. Compared with healthy controls (2/35), patient top clones favored TRBV06 (8/27).

The genes are TRBV7-9 and TRBJ1-2; no firm D call. The receptor comes from a human donor in good health. Sequencing was done on a sample of CD4+ T cells from blood buffy coats. In DNA form, the CDR3 reads TGTGCCAGCAGCTTAGTTTCTGGCTACACCTTC. Translating it yields CASSLVSGYTF.